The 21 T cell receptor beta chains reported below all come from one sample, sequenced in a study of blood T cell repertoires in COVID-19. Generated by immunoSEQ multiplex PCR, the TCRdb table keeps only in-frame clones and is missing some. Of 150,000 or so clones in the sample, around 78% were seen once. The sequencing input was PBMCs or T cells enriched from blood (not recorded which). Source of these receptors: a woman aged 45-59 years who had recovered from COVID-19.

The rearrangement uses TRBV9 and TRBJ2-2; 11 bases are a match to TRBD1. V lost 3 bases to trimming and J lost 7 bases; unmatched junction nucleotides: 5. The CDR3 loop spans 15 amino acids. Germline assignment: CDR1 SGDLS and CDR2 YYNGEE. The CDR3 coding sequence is TGTGCCAGCAGCGCGGGACAGGGGGTGATCGGGGAGCTGTTTTTT. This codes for CASSAGQGVIGELFF.

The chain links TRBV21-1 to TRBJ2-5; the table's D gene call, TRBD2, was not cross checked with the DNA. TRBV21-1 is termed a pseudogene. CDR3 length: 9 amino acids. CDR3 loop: CARPGTQYF. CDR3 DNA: TGTGCCAGGCCGGGGACCCAGTACTTC.

The CDR3 DNA reads as TGTGCCAGCAGTCCCCTGGGCGTTTCACCCCTCCACTTT. It specifies CASSPLGVSPLHF. V and J are TRBV7-2 and TRBJ1-6; D remains unclear. This CDR3 is 13 amino acids long. In germline, CDR1 is SGHTA, CDR2 FQGNSA. Trimming cost V 6 bases and J 9 bases, with 12 bases left between them.

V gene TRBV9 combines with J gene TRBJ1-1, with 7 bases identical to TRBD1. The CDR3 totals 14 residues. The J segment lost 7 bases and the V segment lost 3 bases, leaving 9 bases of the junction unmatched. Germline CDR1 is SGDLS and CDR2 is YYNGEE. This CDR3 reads CASSGPDRPGEAFF. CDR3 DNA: TGTGCCAGCAGCGGCCCGGACAGGCCGGGTGAAGCTTTCTTT. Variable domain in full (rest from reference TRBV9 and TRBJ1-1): DSGVTQTPKHLITATGQRVTLRCSPRSGDLSVYWYQQSLDQGLQFLIQYYNGEERAKGNILERFSAQQFPDLHSELNLSSLELGDSALYFCASSGPDRPGEAFFGQGTRLTVV.

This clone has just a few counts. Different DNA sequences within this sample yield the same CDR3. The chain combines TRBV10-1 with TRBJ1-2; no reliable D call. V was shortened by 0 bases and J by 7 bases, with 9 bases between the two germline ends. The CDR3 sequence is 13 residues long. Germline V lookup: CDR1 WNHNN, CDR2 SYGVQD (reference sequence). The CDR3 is CASSESSWSGYTF. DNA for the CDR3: TGCGCCAGCAGTGAGTCTTCTTGGAGTGGCTACACCTTC.

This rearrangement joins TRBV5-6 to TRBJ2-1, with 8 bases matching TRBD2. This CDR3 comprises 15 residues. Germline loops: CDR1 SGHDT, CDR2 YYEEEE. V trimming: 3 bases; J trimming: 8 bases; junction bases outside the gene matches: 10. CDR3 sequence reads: CASSSFSGIVHEQFF. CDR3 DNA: TGTGCCAGCAGCTCCTTTAGCGGGATAGTCCATGAGCAGTTCTTC. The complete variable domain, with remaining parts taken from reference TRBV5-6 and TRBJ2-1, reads DAGVTQSPTHLIKTRGQQVTLRCSPKSGHDTVSWYQQALGQGPQFIFQYYEEEERQRGNFPDRFSGHQFPNYSSELNVNALLLGDSALYLCASSSFSGIVHEQFFGPGTRLTVL.

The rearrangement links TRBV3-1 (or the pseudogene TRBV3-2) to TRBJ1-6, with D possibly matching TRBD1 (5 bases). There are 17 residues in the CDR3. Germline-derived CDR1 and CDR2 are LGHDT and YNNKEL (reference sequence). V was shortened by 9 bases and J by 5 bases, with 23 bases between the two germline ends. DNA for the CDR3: TGTGCCAGTAACACGGGACTCTCCTTCCCCCATAATTCACCCCTCCACTTT. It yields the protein CASNTGLSFPHNSPLHF.

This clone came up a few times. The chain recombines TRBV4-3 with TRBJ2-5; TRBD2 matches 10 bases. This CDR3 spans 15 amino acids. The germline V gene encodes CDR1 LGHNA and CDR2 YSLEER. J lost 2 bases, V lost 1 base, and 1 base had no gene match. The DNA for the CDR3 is TGCGCCAGCAGCCAAGGGACTAGCGGTCAAGAGACCCAGTACTTC. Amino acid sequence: CASSQGTSGQETQYF.

CDR3 nucleotides: TGCGCCAGCAGTGAACCGGGACAGGGAGGATCTGGGGCCAACGTCCTGACTTTC. Amino acid sequence: CASSEPGQGGSGANVLTF. The chain employs TRBV10-2 and TRBJ2-6; 9 bases line up with TRBD1. The CDR3 is made up of 18 amino acids. The ends lost 3 bases at V and 1 base at J; junction bases unmatched: 7. Germline-derived CDR1 and CDR2 are WSHSY and SAAADI.

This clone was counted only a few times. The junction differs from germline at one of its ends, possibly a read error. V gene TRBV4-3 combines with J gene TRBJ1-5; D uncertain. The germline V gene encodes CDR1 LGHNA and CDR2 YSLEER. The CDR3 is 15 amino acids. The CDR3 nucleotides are TGCGCCAGCAGCCAAGATCGACAAGGCAAGCAGCCCCAGCATTTT. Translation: CASSQDRQGKQPQHF.

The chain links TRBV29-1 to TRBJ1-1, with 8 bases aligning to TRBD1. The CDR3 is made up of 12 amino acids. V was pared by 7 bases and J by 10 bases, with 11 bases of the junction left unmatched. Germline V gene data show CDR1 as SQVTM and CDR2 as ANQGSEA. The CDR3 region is CSAGGRGRVAFF. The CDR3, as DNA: TGCAGCGCTGGGGGCAGGGGGCGAGTAGCTTTCTTT.

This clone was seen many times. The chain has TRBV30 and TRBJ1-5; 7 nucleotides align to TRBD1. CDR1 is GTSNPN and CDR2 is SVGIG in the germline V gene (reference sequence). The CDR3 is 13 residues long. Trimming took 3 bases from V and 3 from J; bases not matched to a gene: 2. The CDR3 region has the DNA TGTGCCTGGAGGGGACAGTCCAATCAGCCCCAGCATTTT. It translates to CAWRGQSNQPQHF. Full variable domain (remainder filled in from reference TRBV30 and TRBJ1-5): SQTIHQWPATLVQPVGSPLSLECTVEGTSNPNLYWYRQAAGRGLQLLFYSVGIGQISSEVPQNLSASRPQDRQFILSSKKLLLSDSGFYLCAWRGQSNQPQHFGDGTRLSIL.

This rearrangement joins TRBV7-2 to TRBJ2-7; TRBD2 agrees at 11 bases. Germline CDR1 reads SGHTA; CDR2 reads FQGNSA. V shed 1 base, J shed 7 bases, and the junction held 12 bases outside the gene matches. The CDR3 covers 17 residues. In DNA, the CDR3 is TGTGCCAGCAGCTTAGGCCCAGCTAGCGGGAGGCGTGGAGAGCAGTACGTC. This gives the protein CASSLGPASGRRGEQYV.

The CDR3 spells CASSLGLSRHEAFF. The CDR3 DNA sequence: TGTGCCAGCAGCTTAGGCTTATCCAGGCATGAAGCTTTCTTT. This chain links TRBV13 with TRBJ1-1; D gene unclear. CDR1 PRHDT and CDR2 FYEKMQ come from the germline V gene (reference sequence). V was clipped by 0 bases and J by 7 bases, with 12 bases between them. The CDR3 extends over 14 amino acids.

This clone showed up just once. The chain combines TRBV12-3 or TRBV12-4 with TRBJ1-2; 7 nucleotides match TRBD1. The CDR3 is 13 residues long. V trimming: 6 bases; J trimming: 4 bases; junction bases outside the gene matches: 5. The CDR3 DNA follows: TGTGCCAGCAGCCTGGGACAGACCTATGGCTACACCTTC. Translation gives CASSLGQTYGYTF.

The CDR3 region has the DNA TGCGCCAGCAGCTTGGCTCCAGCACTAGGAGAGACCCAGTACTTC. It specifies CASSLAPALGETQYF. The rearrangement uses TRBV5-1 and TRBJ2-5; a possible D gene is TRBD2 (5 bases). The V gene's germline CDR1 is SGHRS and CDR2 YFSETQ. V was trimmed by 0 bases and J by 4 bases, leaving 13 bases between them. The CDR3 runs to 15 residues.

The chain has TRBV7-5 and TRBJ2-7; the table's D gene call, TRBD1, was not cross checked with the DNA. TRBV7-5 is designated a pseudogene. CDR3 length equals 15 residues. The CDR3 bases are TGTGTCAGAAGCTTAGGAAAGGGTCCCAGGGACGAGCAGTACGTC. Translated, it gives CVRSLGKGPRDEQYV.

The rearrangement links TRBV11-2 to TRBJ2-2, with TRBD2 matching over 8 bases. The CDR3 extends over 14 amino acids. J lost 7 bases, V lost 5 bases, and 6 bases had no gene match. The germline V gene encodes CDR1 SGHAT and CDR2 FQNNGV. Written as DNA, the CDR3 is TGTGCCAGCAGCCCCAAAGCGGGGGTCGGGGAGCTGTTTTTT. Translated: CASSPKAGVGELFF. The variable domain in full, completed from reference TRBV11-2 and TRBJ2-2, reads EAGVAQSPRYKIIEKRQSVAFWCNPISGHATLYWYQQILGQGPKLLIQFQNNGVVDDSQLPKDRFSAERLKGVDSTLKIQPAKLEDSAVYLCASSPKAGVGELFFGEGSRLTVL.

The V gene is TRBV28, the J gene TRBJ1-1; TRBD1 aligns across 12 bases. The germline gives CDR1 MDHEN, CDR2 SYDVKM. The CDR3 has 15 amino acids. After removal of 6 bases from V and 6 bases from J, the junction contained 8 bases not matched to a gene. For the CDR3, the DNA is TGTGCCAGCAGCGAACCGGGACAGGGGGCTGCTGAAGCTTTCTTT. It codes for CASSEPGQGAAEAFF.

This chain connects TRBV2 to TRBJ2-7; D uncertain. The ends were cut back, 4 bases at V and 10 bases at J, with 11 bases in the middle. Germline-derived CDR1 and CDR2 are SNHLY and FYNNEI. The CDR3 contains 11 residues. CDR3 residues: CASSGVGVQYV. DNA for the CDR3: TGTGCCAGCAGTGGAGTAGGAGTACAGTACGTC.

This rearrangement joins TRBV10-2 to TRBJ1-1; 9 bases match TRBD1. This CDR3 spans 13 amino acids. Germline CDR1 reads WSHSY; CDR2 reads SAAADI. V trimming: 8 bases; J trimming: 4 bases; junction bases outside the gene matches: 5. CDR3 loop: CASGDRVATEAFF. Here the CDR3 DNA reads TGCGCCAGCGGGGACAGGGTGGCCACTGAAGCTTTCTTT.